Listed below are T cell receptor beta chains from one sample, sequenced in a study of T cell responses to AZD1222 COVID-19 vaccine. The repertoire was sequenced with immunoSEQ multiplex PCR; TCRdb's copy has only in-frame clones and lacks some. This sample has about 160,000 clones, with 75% to 90% found just once. The sequenced sample was peripheral blood, obtained on day 0 of AZD1222 vaccination. Receptors were obtained from an adult in good health. CDR3s include the opening cysteine and the closing phenylalanine or tryptophan. D genes are given only for firm matches. Clone size is not always given. Where it is, it says once, few, many or a class for expanded clones.

V,D,J,size,DNA,CDR3
TRBV5-1,NA,TRBJ2-2,NA,TGCGCCAGCAGCTTGGCGGGACCGAAGTCCACCGGGGAGCTGTTTTTT,CASSLAGPKSTGELFF
TRBV10-3,NA,TRBJ1-2,NA,TGTGCCATCAGTGAGTCGACCCCCCTAAGGGATGGCTACACCTTC,CAISESTPLRDGYTF
TRBV7-2,NA,TRBJ2-3,NA,TGTGCCAGCAGCTCACGGACAGCCCGTTACACCCCAGATACGCAGTATTTT,CASSSRTARYTPDTQYF
TRBV12-3/TRBV12-4,NA,TRBJ2-5,NA,TGTGCCAGCAGTTTACAAGAGACCCAGTACTTC,CASSLQETQYF
TRBV10-1,TRBD1,TRBJ1-1,NA,TGCGCCAGCAGTGAGACAAGACAGGGAAACACTGAAGCTTTCTTT,CASSETRQGNTEAFF
TRBV4-2,NA,TRBJ1-2,NA,TGTGCCAGCAGCCAAGAACTAGGGTCAGCTAACTATGGCTACACCTTC,CASSQELGSANYGYTF
TRBV4-1,TRBD1,TRBJ1-3,NA,TGCGCCAGCAGCCAAACAGGGGGCTCTGGAAACACCATATATTTT,CASSQTGGSGNTIYF
TRBV27,NA,TRBJ2-3,NA,TGTGCCAGCAGCCGCCTCACAGATACGCAGTATTTT,CASSRLTDTQYF
TRBV5-5,NA,TRBJ1-5,NA,TGTGCCAGCAGCTTGGACGGTATACCGGGCAATCAGCCCCAGCATTTT,CASSLDGIPGNQPQHF
TRBV6-2/TRBV6-3,NA,TRBJ2-3,once,TGTGCCAGCAGTATCCTCTTGTGGGGCGCTAGCACAGATACGCAGTATTTT,CASSILLWGASTDTQYF
TRBV7-3,NA,TRBJ2-5,NA,TGTGCCAGCAGCTTACAGGGAGAAGAGACCCAGTACTTC,CASSLQGEETQYF
TRBV2,NA,TRBJ2-7,NA,TGTGCCAGCAGTGTCGAACTAATGGTTTACGAGCAGTACTTC,CASSVELMVYEQYF
TRBV12-3/TRBV12-4,NA,TRBJ1-2,NA,TGTGCCAGCAGACTAACAGGGAACTATGGCTACACCTTC,CASRLTGNYGYTF
TRBV30,TRBD1,TRBJ2-6,NA,TGTGCCTGGAGTAGGACAGGGGGCATCTCTGGGGCCAACGTCCTGACTTTC,CAWSRTGGISGANVLTF
TRBV6-2/TRBV6-3,TRBD1,TRBJ2-5,NA,TGTGCCAGCAGTTACGAGGGGACAGATCAAGAGACCCAGTACTTC,CASSYEGTDQETQYF
TRBV9,NA,TRBJ2-5,NA,TGTGCCAGCAGCGTAGGTATGGAGGAGACCCAGTACTTC,CASSVGMEETQYF
TRBV6-5,TRBD2,TRBJ2-3,NA,TGTGCCAGCAGTTTTGCTGTAGCGGGCGGCACAGATACGCAGTATTTT,CASSFAVAGGTDTQYF
TRBV18,TRBD1,TRBJ1-4,few,TGTGCCAGCTCACTCAACGGACAGGGCTTAGGGGAAAAACTGTTTTTT,CASSLNGQGLGEKLFF
TRBV13,NA,TRBJ1-2,few,TGTGCCAGCAGCTTAGCGGGGGCTTACTATGGCTACACCTTC,CASSLAGAYYGYTF
TRBV9,TRBD1,TRBJ1-3,NA,TGTGCCAGCAGCGTCAGGGGGGACAGAGCCTCTGGAAACACCATATATTTT,CASSVRGDRASGNTIYF
TRBV3-1/TRBV3-2,NA,TRBJ2-2,NA,TGTGCCAGCAGCCCCCCCCCGAGCACCGGGGAGCTGTTTTTT,CASSPPPSTGELFF
TRBV3-1/TRBV3-2,NA,TRBJ2-3,NA,TGTGCCAGCAGCAGCACAGATACGCAGTATTTT,CASSSTDTQYF
TRBV5-6,TRBD1,TRBJ1-2,NA,TGTGCCAGCAGCTTGTCTCAGGGGGCTGGTGGCTACACCTTC,CASSLSQGAGGYTF
TRBV6-9,NA,TRBJ2-7,NA,TGTGCCAGTCCCCCTGGCGAGCAGTACTTC,CASPPGEQYF
TRBV5-1,NA,TRBJ1-5,NA,TGCGCCAGCAGTACGGACGGTAATAGCAATCAGCCCCAGCATTTT,CASSTDGNSNQPQHF
TRBV9,NA,TRBJ1-2,NA,TGTGCCAGCAGCGCCGCCCCACAGGGTTCGGACTATGGCTACACCTTC,CASSAAPQGSDYGYTF
TRBV6-5,NA,TRBJ2-3,NA,TGTGCCAGCAGCCGACGACCTACAGATACGCAGTATTTT,CASSRRPTDTQYF
TRBV6-5,TRBD1,TRBJ1-3,few,TGTGCCAGCAGTTACTCAGGGACAGGAAGGGGAAACACCATATATTTT,CASSYSGTGRGNTIYF
TRBV18,TRBD2,TRBJ2-1,NA,TGTGCCAGCTCACCACCAGGACTAGCGGAAAACAATGAGCAGTTCTTC,CASSPPGLAENNEQFF
TRBV5-5,TRBD2,TRBJ2-3,NA,TGTGCCAGCAGCTTGGTGGTTTTGCCCAGCGGGGGGGCGGCAGATACGCAGTATTTT,CASSLVVLPSGGAADTQYF
TRBV4-1,NA,TRBJ2-1,NA,TGCGCCAGCAGCCGCGAAGTGCCGCAGGGTAGGGATGAGCAGTTCTTC,CASSREVPQGRDEQFF
TRBV4-1,TRBD1,TRBJ1-4,NA,TGCGCCAGCAGCCAGGCGACAGGGTGGGATGAAAAACTGTTTTTT,CASSQATGWDEKLFF
TRBV9,NA,TRBJ1-4,NA,TGTGCCAGCAGCGTATCCGGGAGCGACTACGAAAAACTGTTTTTT,CASSVSGSDYEKLFF
TRBV5-5,NA,TRBJ1-4,NA,TGTGCCAGCTCATTCCGGGAAAATGAAAAACTGTTTTTT,CASSFRENEKLFF
TRBV5-4,NA,TRBJ1-1,NA,TGTGCCAGCAGCTTGGTGGGCACTGAAGCTTTCTTT,CASSLVGTEAFF